This T cell receptor beta chain was identified in a study of T-cell memory formation after mild COVID-19. Study-level points and caveats: A second wave expanding day 15 to 37 was CD4+-biased; contracting clones were balanced. Contracting CD8+ clones were enriched in EMRA, CD4+ mainly in CM and EM.

The CDR3 runs 14 residues. Trimming removed 6 bases at V and 11 bases at J, with 22 bases between. Germline lookup yields CDR1 MNHEY and CDR2 SVGAGI. This clonotype was counted ten times or more. As yet, its antigen is unknown. TCRdb re-analysed the 5' RACE reads in MiXCR, keeping a single row per CDR3 protein. The sample yields about 560,000 distinct CDR3 sequences, 15% to 20% seen once. The rearrangement joins TRBV6-5 to TRBJ1-1; D is unclear. This TCR derives from an adult woman who had mild COVID-19 (a few samples of this study predate the infection). Cell type and time point are not known. Sequences were obtained from PBMCs or a T cell subset sorted from them (not recorded which). The chain's CDR3 is CASRTQAQLFRAFF. CDR3 DNA sequence: TGTGCCAGCAGAACCCAGGCGCAATTGTTTAGGGCTTTCTTT.